The sequence of this T cell receptor (beta chain) was determined in a study of T cell responses to AZD1222 COVID-19 vaccine. General study points: Vaccine-associated CD4 TCRs spanned spike, dominant at 160-218 and 743-854.

As to this clone: The antigen is undetermined.

TCRdb keeps only in-frame clones here, not all; method: immunoSEQ multiplex PCR. The data contain roughly 93,000 clones, approximately 89% of them singletons. CDR1 is KGHDR and CDR2 is SFDVKD in the germline V gene. This CDR3 spans 15 amino acids. V lost 4 bases to trimming and J lost 2 bases; unmatched junction nucleotides: 4. The rearrangement uses TRBV24-1 and TRBJ2-5, with TRBD1 matching 9 bases. The specimen was peripheral blood, collected 28 days after the second AZD1222 dose. This receptor was obtained from an adult who received the AZD1222 COVID-19 vaccine. In DNA form, the CDR3 reads TGTGCCACCAGTGACCCCGGGACAGGGCAAGAGACCCAGTACTTC. This codes for CATSDPGTGQETQYF.